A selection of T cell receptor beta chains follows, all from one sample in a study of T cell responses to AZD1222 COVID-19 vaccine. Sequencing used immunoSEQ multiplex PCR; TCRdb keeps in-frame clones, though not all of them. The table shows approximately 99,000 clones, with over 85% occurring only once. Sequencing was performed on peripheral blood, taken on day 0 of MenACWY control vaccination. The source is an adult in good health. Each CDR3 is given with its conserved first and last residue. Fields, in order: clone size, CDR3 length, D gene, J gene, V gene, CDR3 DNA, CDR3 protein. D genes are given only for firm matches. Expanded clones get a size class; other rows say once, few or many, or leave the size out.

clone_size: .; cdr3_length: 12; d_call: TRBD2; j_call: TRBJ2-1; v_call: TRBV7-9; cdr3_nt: TGTGCCAGCAGCTTAGGTGGACTAGATGGGTTCTTC; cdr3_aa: CASSLGGLDGFF
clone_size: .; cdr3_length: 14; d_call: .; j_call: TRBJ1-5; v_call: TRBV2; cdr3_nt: TGTGCCAGCAGATTGGATCCAGCAAATCAGCCCCAGCATTTT; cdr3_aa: CASRLDPANQPQHF
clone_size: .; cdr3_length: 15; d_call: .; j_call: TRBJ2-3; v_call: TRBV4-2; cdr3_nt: TGTGCCAGCAGCCAAGACATTGGGGCCGGGGATACGCAGTATTTT; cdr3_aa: CASSQDIGAGDTQYF
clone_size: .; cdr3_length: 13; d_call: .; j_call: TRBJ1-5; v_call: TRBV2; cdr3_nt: TGTGCCAGCAGTGGGGCAGGGAGCCAGCCCCAGCATTTT; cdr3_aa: CASSGAGSQPQHF
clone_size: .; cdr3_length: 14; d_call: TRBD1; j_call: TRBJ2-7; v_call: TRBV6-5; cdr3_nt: TGTGCCAGCAGTCCCGGGACAGGGATCTACGAGCAGTACTTC; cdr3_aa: CASSPGTGIYEQYF
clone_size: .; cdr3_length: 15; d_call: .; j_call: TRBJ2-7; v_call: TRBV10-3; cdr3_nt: TGTGCCATCAGTGAGGGACAGAAATTCTCCTACGAGCAGTACTTC; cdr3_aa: CAISEGQKFSYEQYF
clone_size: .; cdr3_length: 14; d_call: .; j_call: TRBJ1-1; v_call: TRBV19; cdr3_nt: TGTGCCAGTAGTATCCGACGGATGAACACTGAAGCTTTCTTT; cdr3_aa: CASSIRRMNTEAFF
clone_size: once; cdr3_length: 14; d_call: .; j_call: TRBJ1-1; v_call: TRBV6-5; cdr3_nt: TGTGCCACCTTCATTAGTTTTGGGGGGGATGAAGCTTTCTTT; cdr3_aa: CATFISFGGDEAFF
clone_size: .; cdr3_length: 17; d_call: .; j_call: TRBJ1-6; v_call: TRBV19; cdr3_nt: TGTGCCAGTACTAAATCGGGTGGAGGAGCAGGAAATTCACCCCTCCACTTT; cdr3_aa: CASTKSGGGAGNSPLHF
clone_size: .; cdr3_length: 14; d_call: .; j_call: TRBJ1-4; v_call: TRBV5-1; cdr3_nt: TGCGCCAGCAGCTTGGGAGGGTTTAATGAAAAACTGTTTTTT; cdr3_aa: CASSLGGFNEKLFF
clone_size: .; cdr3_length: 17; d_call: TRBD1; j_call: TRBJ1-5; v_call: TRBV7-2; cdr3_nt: TGTGCCAGCAGCTCGAGGACAGGGGGCTATAGCAATCAGCCCCAGCATTTT; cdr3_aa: CASSSRTGGYSNQPQHF
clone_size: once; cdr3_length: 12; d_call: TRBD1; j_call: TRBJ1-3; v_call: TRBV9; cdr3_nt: TGTGCCAGCAGCTTACAGGGGAACACCATATATTTT; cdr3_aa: CASSLQGNTIYF
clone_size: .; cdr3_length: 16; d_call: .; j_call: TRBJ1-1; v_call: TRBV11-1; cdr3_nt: TGTGCCAGCAGCTGGGGGATCGGGGGTCAAGGCACTGAAGCTTTCTTT; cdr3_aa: CASSWGIGGQGTEAFF
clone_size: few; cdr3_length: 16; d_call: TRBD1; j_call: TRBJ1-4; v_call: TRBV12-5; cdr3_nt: TGTGCTAGTGGCCATTCCGACAGGGGAATTGGTGAAAAACTGTTTTTT; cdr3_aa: CASGHSDRGIGEKLFF
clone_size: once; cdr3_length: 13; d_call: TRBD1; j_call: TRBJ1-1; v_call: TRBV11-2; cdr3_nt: TGTGCCAGCAGCAAGGACAGGGGGATTTTAGCTTTCTTT; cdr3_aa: CASSKDRGILAFF
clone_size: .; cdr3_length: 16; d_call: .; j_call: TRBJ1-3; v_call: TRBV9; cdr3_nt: TGTGCCAGCAGCCCCCGCCGTGCGGGGTCTGGAAACACCATATATTTT; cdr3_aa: CASSPRRAGSGNTIYF
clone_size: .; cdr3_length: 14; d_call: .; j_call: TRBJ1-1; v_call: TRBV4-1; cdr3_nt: TGCGCCAGCAGCCAGTCTAGGGGGTCGGCTGAAGCTTTCTTT; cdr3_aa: CASSQSRGSAEAFF
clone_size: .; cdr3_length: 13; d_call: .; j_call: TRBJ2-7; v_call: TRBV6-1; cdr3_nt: TGTGCCAGCAGTCCAGGGGGGCCCTACGAGCAGTACTTC; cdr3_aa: CASSPGGPYEQYF
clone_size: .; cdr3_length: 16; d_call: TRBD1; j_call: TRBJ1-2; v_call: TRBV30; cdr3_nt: TGTGCCTGGGGGCTGGGACAGGGCCCACCTAACTATGGCTACACCTTC; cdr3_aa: CAWGLGQGPPNYGYTF
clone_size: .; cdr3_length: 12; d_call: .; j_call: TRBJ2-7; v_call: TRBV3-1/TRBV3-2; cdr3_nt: TGTGCCAGCAGCCAAACAGGGAACGAGCAGTACTTC; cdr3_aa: CASSQTGNEQYF
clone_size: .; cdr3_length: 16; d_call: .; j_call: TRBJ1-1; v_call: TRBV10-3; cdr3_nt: TGTGCCATCCGTGGGGGGGGTGAAAGGGGTTACGCTGAAGCTTTCTTT; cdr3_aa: CAIRGGGERGYAEAFF
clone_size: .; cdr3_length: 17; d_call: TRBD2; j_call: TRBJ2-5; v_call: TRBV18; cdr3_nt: TGTGCCAGCTCACCTTATTTCGTTTCGGGGGGCCAAGAGACCCAGTACTTC; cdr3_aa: CASSPYFVSGGQETQYF
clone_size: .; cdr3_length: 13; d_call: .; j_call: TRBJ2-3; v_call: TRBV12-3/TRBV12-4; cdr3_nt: TGTGCCAGCTCGGTGGGGGGCACAGATACGCAGTATTTT; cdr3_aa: CASSVGGTDTQYF
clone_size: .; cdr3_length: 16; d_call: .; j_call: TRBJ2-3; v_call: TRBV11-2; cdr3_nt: TGTGCCAGCAGCTTAGATGCGGGGGCCCGGCGGGGTACGCAGTATTTT; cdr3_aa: CASSLDAGARRGTQYF
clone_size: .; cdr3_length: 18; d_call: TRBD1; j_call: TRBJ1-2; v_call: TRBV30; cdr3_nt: TGTGCCTGGAGTGTACAACCGGGACAGGGGCCCTTCCGCTATGGCTACACCTTC; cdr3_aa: CAWSVQPGQGPFRYGYTF
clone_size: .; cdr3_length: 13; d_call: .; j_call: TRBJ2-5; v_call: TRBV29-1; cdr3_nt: TGCAGCGTTGATTCGGGGGTCCAAGAGACCCAGTACTTC; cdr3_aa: CSVDSGVQETQYF
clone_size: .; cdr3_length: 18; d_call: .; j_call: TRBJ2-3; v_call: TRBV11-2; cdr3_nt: TGTGCCAGCAATGGTCTCCTTAGGACTAAGGGGCTCACAGATACGCAGTATTTT; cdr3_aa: CASNGLLRTKGLTDTQYF